Listed here are 17 T cell receptor beta chains from one sample, sequenced in a study of breast tumors, draining lymph nodes, adjacent tissues. Samples came from axillary lymph nodes draining the breast cancer. TCRdb re-called the multiplex PCR reads with MiXCR, one entry per CDR3 protein. This sample has 80,000 to 130,000 distinct CDR3 sequences; approximately 22% occur once, and the top ten carry around 1.2%. Sequenced: axillary lymph node tissue. The receptors derive from a female donor with breast cancer. Some clones in this sample may be carry-over from other donors' samples.

This chain links TRBV18 with TRBJ1-5, with TRBD1 identical over 9 bases. V dropped 2 bases and J dropped 7; count of bases not matched to a gene: 9. This CDR3 spans 16 amino acids. CDR1 and CDR2 from the germline V gene are KGHSH and LQKENI. The DNA of the CDR3 is TGTGCCAGCTCACCAGGGAGGGACAGGGTTAACCAGCCCCAGCATTTT. This encodes CASSPGRDRVNQPQHF.

This clonotype was picked up many times. The V and J genes are TRBV27 and TRBJ2-1; D is perhaps TRBD1 (5 bases). Germline lookup yields CDR1 MNHEY and CDR2 SMNVEV (reference sequence). The CDR3 is 13 amino acids. V was pared by 6 bases and J by 4 bases, with 10 bases between. Here the CDR3 DNA reads TGTGCCAGCAGAAGACAGTCTTACAATGAGCAGTTCTTC. It is translated as CASRRQSYNEQFF.

This clonotype was recorded many times. A junction end diverges from the germline sequence, so it may reflect a read error. The CDR3 spells CASSRTNTGEMFF. The CDR3 nucleotides read TGTGCCAGCAGCCGGACGAACACCGGGGAGATGTTTTTT. The chain links TRBV3-1 to TRBJ2-2; tentative D call: TRBD2 (5 bases). The CDR3 has 13 residues. Germline values: CDR1 LGHDT, CDR2 YNNKEL (reference sequence).

The V and J genes are TRBV27 and TRBJ2-7; D might be TRBD1 or TRBD2, each matching 5 bases. Trimming cost V 2 bases and J 6 bases, with 17 bases left between them. The CDR3 is made up of 15 amino acids. Germline V gives CDR1 MNHEY, CDR2 SMNVEV (reference sequence). Here the CDR3 DNA reads TGTGCCAGCAGTTTAGGGGGTCCTAGTGGCTCCGAGCAGTACTTC. The encoded protein is CASSLGGPSGSEQYF.

This clonotype was found a few times. A much larger clone differs by one base, so this may be a read error. CDR3 bases: TGCGCCAGCAGCACAAGGACCTTCCCTAGCACAGATACGCAGTATTTT. It yields the protein CASSTRTFPSTDTQYF. This chain uses TRBV5-1 with TRBJ2-3; D call uncertain. CDR1 is SGHRS, CDR2 YFSETQ, per germline. This CDR3 contains 16 residues. V gave up 4 bases and J gave up 0 bases, with 15 bases separating them.

This clonotype was counted many times. This chain joins TRBV5-1 and TRBJ2-7; D remains ambiguous. With 0 bases removed from V and 5 bases from J, the gap between germline ends came to 6 bases. The CDR3 has 12 residues. The germline V gene encodes CDR1 SGHRS and CDR2 YFSETQ. The CDR3 coding sequence is TGCGCCAGCAGCTTGGAAGGACACGAGCAGTACTTC. This codes for CASSLEGHEQYF.

This clonotype was counted ten times or more. The rearrangement uses TRBV9 and TRBJ2-1; 8 nucleotides line up with TRBD1. In germline, CDR1 is SGDLS, CDR2 YYNGEE. The CDR3 loop spans 15 amino acids. The ends lost 3 bases at V and 2 bases at J; junction bases unmatched: 4. CDR3 bases: TGTGCCAGCAGCGGACAGGGGTCTACCTACAATGAGCAGTTCTTC. It is translated as CASSGQGSTYNEQFF.

The table lists this clonotype with a few counts. The rearrangement uses TRBV5-4 and TRBJ1-5, with 11 positions matching TRBD1. The CDR3 extends over 19 amino acids. Germline V gives CDR1 SGHNT, CDR2 YYREEE (reference sequence). The junction had 12 bases not matched to a gene; V was cut back by 1 base and J by 3 bases. The CDR3 loop reads CASSLKIQRTGGFNQPQHF. DNA for the CDR3: TGTGCCAGCAGCTTGAAGATTCAAAGGACAGGGGGCTTCAATCAGCCCCAGCATTTT.

This clonotype was counted many times. The chain recombines TRBV12-3 or TRBV12-4 with TRBJ2-5, with a weak D call TRBD2 (6 bases). Between the trimmed V and J ends, which lost 3 bases and 2 bases, there was a span of 10 bases. CDR3 length: 14 amino acids. The CDR3 reads CASSFLRGQETQYF. The CDR3 coding sequence is TGTGCCAGCAGTTTTCTGCGGGGACAAGAGACCCAGTACTTC.

A remark on this clonotype: A read error may produce the germline difference seen at one junction end. The chain uses TRBV5-1 and TRBJ1-6; D is perhaps TRBD1 (5 bases). CDR1 SGHRS and CDR2 YFSETQ come from the germline V gene. This CDR3 spans 15 amino acids. In DNA, the CDR3 is TGCGCCAGCAGCTTGGCCCAGGGTTGGGGGTCACCCCTCCGCTTT. Translated, it gives CASSLAQGWGSPLRF.

There are many counts of this clonotype. The chain couples TRBV19 to TRBJ2-7; D remains ambiguous. Trimming pared 1 base from V and 1 base from J, leaving 14 bases between. This CDR3 has 16 amino acids. Germline V gene sequence: CDR1 LNHDA, CDR2 SQIVND (reference sequence). CDR3 DNA: TGTGCCAGTAGTATAGCGGGCGGCGAAGGGTCCTACGAGCAGTACTTC. Translating it yields CASSIAGGEGSYEQYF.

This clonotype was detected a few times. The chain uses TRBV11-2 and TRBJ1-2; D is perhaps TRBD1 (6 bases). The CDR3 totals 13 residues. V lost 6 bases and J 4 bases, leaving 12 bases between the germline ends. CDR1 is SGHAT, CDR2 FQNNGV, per germline. The CDR3 sequence is CASSLDRTYGYTF. Written as DNA, the CDR3 is TGTGCCAGCAGTTTGGACAGAACCTATGGCTACACCTTC.

This clonotype came up many times. The chain employs TRBV29-1 and TRBJ2-7; D is ambiguous. Trimming pared 7 bases from V and 0 bases from J, leaving 10 bases between. Germline values: CDR1 SQVTM, CDR2 ANQGSEA. The CDR3 sequence is 12 residues long. This CDR3 reads CSASESSYEQYF. The CDR3 DNA sequence: TGCAGCGCAAGCGAGAGCTCCTACGAGCAGTACTTC.

The sample holds many counts of this clonotype. This sequence joins TRBV2 and TRBJ2-7, with a weak D call TRBD1 (6 bases). V was clipped by 9 bases and J by 0 bases, with 9 bases between them. Germline V gives CDR1 SNHLY, CDR2 FYNNEI. This CDR3 is built from 12 residues. The CDR3 DNA sequence: TGTGCCAGGGGGGACAACTCCTACGAGCAGTACTTC. Translating it yields CARGDNSYEQYF.

In its sample, this clonotype was seen many times. The V and J genes are TRBV9 and TRBJ1-6; unclear D gene. CDR3 length: 13 amino acids. Trimming shortened V by 3 bases and J by 13 bases, and 14 bases separated the two germline ends. CDR1 and CDR2 (germline): SGDLS, YYNGEE. CDR3 sequence (DNA): TGTGCCAGCAGCGAAACCGAGACACGGCCCCTCCACTTT. It translates to CASSETETRPLHF.

This clonotype was detected ten times or more. The chain recombines TRBV27 with TRBJ1-3, with D maybe TRBD1 (6 bases). V lost 4 bases to trimming and J lost 3 bases, with 13 bases between them. Germline CDR1 is MNHEY and CDR2 is SMNVEV (reference sequence). The CDR3 sequence is 15 residues long. CDR3 in DNA: TGTGCCAGCAGTTCCCAGGGGTTTGGTGGAAACACCATATATTTT. Its protein is CASSSQGFGGNTIYF.

The sample holds many counts of this clonotype. The chain carries TRBV9 and TRBJ1-3; 7 bases align to TRBD1. Germline V CDR1 and CDR2: SGDLS, YYNGEE. The CDR3 is 16 residues long. V was clipped by 2 bases and J by 2 bases; unmatched bases: 7. CDR3 DNA sequence: TGTGCCAGCAGCGTCTCCGGGACAGAAGCTGGAAACACCATATATTTT. Its protein product is CASSVSGTEAGNTIYF.